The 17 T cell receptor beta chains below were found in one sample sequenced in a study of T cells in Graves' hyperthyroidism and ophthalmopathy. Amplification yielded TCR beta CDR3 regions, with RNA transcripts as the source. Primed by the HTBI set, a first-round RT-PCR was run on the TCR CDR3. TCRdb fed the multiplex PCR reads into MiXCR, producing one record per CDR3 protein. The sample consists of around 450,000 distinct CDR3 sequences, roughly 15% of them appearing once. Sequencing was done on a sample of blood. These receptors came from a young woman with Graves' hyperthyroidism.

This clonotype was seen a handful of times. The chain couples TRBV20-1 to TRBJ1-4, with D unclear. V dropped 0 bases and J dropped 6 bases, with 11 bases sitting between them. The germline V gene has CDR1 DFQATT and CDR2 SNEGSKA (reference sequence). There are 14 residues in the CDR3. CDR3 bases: TGCAGTGCTAGAGAGGGAGCCGGTGATGAAAAACTGTTTTTT. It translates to CSAREGAGDEKLFF.

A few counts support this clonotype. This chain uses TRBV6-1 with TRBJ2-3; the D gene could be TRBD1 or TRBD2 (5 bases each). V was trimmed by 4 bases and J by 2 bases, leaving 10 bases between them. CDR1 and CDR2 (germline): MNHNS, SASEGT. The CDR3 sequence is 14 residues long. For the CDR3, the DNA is TGTGCCAGCAGTGGTGGGGACCACACAGATACGCAGTATTTT. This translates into CASSGGDHTDTQYF.

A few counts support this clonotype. The CDR3, as DNA: TGTGCCAGCAGTACAGCCGGGACAGGGCCCCACGAGCAGTACTTC. It yields the protein CASSTAGTGPHEQYF. The chain employs TRBV27 and TRBJ2-7; TRBD1 aligns across 9 bases. The V and J ends lost 5 bases and 5 bases, in that order; junction bases with no gene match: 10. CDR1 is MNHEY, CDR2 SMNVEV, per germline (reference sequence). There are 15 residues in the CDR3.

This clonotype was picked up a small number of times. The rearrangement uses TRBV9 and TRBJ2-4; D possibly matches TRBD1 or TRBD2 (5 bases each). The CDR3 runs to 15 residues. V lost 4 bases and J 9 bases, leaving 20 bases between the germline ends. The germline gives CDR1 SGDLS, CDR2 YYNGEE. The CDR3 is CASSTETNAGGIQYF. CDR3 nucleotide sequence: TGTGCCAGCAGCACCGAAACCAATGCTGGGGGCATTCAGTACTTC.

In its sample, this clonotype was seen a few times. The CDR3 DNA is TGTGCCTGGAAAATCACTAGCGCAACCTACAATGAGCAGTTCTTC. Amino acid sequence: CAWKITSATYNEQFF. The V gene is TRBV30, the J gene TRBJ2-1; 7 nucleotides match TRBD2. V shed 4 bases and J 2 bases; nucleotides not matched to a gene: 8. Germline CDR1 and CDR2: GTSNPN and SVGIG (reference sequence). The CDR3 sequence is 15 residues long.

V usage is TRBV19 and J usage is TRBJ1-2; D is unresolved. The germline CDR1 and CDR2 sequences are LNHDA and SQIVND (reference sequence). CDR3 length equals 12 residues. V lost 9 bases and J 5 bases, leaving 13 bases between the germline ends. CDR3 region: CASQIAGYGYTF. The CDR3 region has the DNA TGTGCCAGCCAAATAGCCGGATATGGCTACACCTTC.

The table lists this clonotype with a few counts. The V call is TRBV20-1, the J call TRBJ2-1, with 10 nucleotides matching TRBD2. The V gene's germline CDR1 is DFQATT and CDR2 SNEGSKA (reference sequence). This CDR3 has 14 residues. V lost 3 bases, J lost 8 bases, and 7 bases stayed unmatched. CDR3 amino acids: CSASSSGRSYEQFF. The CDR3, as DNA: TGCAGTGCTAGTTCTAGCGGGAGAAGCTATGAGCAGTTCTTC.

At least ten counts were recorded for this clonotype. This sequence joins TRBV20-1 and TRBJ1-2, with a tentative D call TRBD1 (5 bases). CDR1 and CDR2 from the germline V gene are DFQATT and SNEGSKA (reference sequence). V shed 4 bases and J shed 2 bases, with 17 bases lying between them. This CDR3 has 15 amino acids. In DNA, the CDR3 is TGCAGTGCTAAATCACGAGACAGCCACAACTATGGCTACACCTTC. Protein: CSAKSRDSHNYGYTF.

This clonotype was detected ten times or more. The CDR3 reads CASSYAQGANNQPQHF. The CDR3 DNA is TGTGCCAGCAGTTACGCACAGGGGGCAAACAATCAGCCCCAGCATTTT. This chain joins TRBV28 and TRBJ1-5; 9 positions agree with TRBD1. After removal of 4 bases from V and 3 bases from J, the junction contained 7 bases not matched to a gene. The CDR3 runs to 16 residues. Germline lookup yields CDR1 MDHEN and CDR2 SYDVKM.

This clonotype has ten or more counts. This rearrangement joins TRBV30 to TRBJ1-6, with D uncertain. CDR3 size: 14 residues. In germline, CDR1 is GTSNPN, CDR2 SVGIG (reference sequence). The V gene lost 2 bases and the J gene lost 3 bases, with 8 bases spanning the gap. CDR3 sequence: CAWSKSFYNSPLHF. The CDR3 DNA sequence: TGTGCCTGGAGTAAGAGTTTCTATAATTCACCCCTCCACTTT.

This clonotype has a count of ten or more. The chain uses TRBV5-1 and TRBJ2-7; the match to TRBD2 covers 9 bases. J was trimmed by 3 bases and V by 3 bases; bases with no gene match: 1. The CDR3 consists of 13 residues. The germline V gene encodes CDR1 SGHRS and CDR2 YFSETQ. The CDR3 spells CASSSREGYEQYF. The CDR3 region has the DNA TGCGCCAGCAGCTCGCGGGAGGGCTACGAGCAGTACTTC.

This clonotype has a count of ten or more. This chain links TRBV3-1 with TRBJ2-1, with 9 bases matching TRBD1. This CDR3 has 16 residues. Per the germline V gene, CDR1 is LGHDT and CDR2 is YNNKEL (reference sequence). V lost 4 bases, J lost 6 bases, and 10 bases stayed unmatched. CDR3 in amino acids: CASSPWRDRVSNEQFF. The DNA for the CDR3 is TGTGCCAGCAGCCCATGGCGGGACAGGGTGAGCAATGAGCAGTTCTTC.

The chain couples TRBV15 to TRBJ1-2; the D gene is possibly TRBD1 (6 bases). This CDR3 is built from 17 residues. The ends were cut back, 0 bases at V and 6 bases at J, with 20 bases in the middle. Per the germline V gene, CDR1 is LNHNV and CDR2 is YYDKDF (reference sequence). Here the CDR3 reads CATSRDGPGYGGHGYTF. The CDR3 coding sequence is TGTGCCACCAGCAGAGATGGCCCGGGTTATGGGGGGCATGGCTACACCTTC.

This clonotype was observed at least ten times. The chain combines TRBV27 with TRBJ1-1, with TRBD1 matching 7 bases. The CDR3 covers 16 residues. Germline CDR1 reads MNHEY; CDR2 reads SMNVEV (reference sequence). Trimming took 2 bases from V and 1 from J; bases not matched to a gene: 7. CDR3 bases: TGTGCCAGCAGTTTACTATGGGGACAGAGGAACACTGAAGCTTTCTTT. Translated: CASSLLWGQRNTEAFF.

For the CDR3, the DNA is TGCAGTGCTAGGGAAACTAGCGGGGTTAATGAGCAGTTCTTC. Amino acid sequence: CSARETSGVNEQFF. The chain recombines TRBV20-1 with TRBJ2-1; TRBD2 aligns across 10 bases. CDR3 length equals 14 residues. V lost 3 bases to trimming and J lost 7 bases; unmatched junction nucleotides: 6. Germline CDR1 DFQATT, CDR2 SNEGSKA (reference sequence).

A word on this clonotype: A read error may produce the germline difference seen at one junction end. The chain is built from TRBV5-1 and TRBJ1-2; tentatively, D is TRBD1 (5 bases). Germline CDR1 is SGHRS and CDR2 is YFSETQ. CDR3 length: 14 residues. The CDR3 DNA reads TGCGCCAGCAGCTTGGCTGGCAGGGCGGTCGGCTGCACCTTC. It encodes CASSLAGRAVGCTF.

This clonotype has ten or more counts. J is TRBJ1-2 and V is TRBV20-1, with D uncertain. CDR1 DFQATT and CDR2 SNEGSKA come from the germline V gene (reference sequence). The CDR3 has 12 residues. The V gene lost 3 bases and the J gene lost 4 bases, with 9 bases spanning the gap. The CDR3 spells CSASKNGYGYTF. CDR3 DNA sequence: TGCAGTGCTAGTAAGAATGGCTATGGCTACACCTTC.